The clone carrying this T cell receptor (beta chain) was seen many times. Its antigen remains unknown. This specimen comes from a study of regulatory T cells in long-lasting Graves disease. Overall study findings and caveats: For persistent Graves' patients, TCR diversity was lower than for newly diagnosed ones. TRBV28, TRBJ1-2 and TRBJ2-5 were segments that persistent disease favored.

Arm-PCR of CDR3 regions and iRepertoire HTBI primers were the basis on which TCR beta libraries were built. Each CDR3 protein gets one entry after TCRdb re-called the multiplex PCR reads with MiXCR. The sample holds approximately 210,000 distinct CDR3 sequences; roughly 18% are singletons and the top ten take more than 20%. J gave up 12 bases and V 4 bases, and 15 bases lay outside the gene matches. The CDR3 contains 15 residues. Time point given: newly diagnosed GD, antithyroid drugs for less than 3 months. Researchers made the TCR library from RNA that was extracted from PBMCs. The clonotype originates from a female donor with Graves disease. This sample comprised peripheral blood mononuclear cells (PBMCs), obtained at new diagnosis, from a patient treated with antithyroid drugs. The chain combines TRBV12-3 or TRBV12-4 with TRBJ2-1; 7 bases map to TRBD1. CDR3 in DNA: TGTGCCAGCAGTTCCACCGGGACAGCGAACGGGGTGCAGTTCTTC. It specifies CASSSTGTANGVQFF.